This TCR beta chain was observed in a study of read filtering for tumor transcriptome and immune sequencing. Study in general: Revised staging placed 8 patients in R-ISS I, roughly 17 in II, more than 5 in III. The study, taken as a whole, reports: The CD138-negative fraction was mixed bone marrow immune cells, not pure T cells.

This library used around 0.4 ug RNA and molecular barcoded adaptors spanning alpha/delta and beta/gamma chains. TCRdb used MiXCR to reprocess the reads, holding one entry per CDR3 protein. The sample lists roughly 93,000 distinct CDR3 sequences; about 22% were seen once. In regard to this clonotype: Its antigen is undetermined. The junction differs from germline at one of its ends, possibly a read error.

The TCR comes from a donor at least 40 years old with multiple myeloma. Sequencing input: a population of CD138-negative cells sorted from bone marrow.

DNA for the CDR3: TGCAGTGCTCTAGCGGGGGGGCCATCAGATACGCCGTATTTT. It encodes CSALAGGPSDTPYF. V usage is TRBV20-1 and J usage is TRBJ2-3; 12 nucleotides align to TRBD2. This CDR3 contains 14 residues. In germline, CDR1 is DFQATT, CDR2 SNEGSKA (reference sequence).